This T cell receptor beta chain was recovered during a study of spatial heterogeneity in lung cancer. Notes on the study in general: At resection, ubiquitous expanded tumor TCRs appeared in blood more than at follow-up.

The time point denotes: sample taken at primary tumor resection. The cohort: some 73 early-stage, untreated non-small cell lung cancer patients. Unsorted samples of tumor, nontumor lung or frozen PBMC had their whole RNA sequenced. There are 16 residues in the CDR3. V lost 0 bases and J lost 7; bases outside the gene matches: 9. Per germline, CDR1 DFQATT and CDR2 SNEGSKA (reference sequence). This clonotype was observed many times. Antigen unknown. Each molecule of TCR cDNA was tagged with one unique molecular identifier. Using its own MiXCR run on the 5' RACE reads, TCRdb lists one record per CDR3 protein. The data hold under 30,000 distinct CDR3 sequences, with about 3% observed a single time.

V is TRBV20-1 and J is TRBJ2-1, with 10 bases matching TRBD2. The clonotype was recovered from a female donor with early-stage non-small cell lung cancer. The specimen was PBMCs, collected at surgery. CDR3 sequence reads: CSARDFLAGVYNEQFF. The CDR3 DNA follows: TGCAGTGCTAGAGATTTCCTAGCGGGAGTTTATAATGAGCAGTTCTTC.